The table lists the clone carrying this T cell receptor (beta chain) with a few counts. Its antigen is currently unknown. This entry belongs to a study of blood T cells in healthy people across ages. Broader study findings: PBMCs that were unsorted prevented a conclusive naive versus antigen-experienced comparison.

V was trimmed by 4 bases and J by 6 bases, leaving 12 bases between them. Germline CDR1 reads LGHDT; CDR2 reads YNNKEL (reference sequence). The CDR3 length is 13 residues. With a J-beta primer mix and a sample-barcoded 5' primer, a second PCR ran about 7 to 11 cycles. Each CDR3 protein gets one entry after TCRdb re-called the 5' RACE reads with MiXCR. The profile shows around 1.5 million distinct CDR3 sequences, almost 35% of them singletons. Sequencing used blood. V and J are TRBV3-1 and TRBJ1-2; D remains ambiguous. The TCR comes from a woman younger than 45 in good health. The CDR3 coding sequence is TGTGCCAGCAGCCTACTCAGGTCGAATGGCTACACCTTC. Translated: CASSLLRSNGYTF.